A selection of T cell receptor beta chains follows, all from one sample in a study of blood T cell repertoires in COVID-19. Assay used: immunoSEQ multiplex PCR; TCRdb lists only in-frame clones, some missing. This table holds 300,000 or so clones, about 90% found once. What was sequenced was peripheral blood. Receptors originate from a woman aged 40 to 55 with acute or convalescent COVID-19. The CDR3 runs from the conserved cysteine through the conserved F or W. A D gene is named only where the DNA matches it firmly.

j_call | d_call | v_call | cdr3_nt | cdr3_aa
TRBJ1-1 | TRBD1 | TRBV27 | TGTGCCAGCAGTTCATCAACAGGGGGCACTGAAGCTTTCTTT | CASSSSTGGTEAFF
TRBJ2-3 | . | TRBV27 | TGTGCCAGCAGTTTATGGGCCAGGTCTGGAGATACGCAGTATTTT | CASSLWARSGDTQYF
TRBJ2-3 | . | TRBV7-2 | TGTGCCAGCAGCTTAGTTCCCCGAGGGGGGGGCCCCCAAGATACGCAGTATTTT | CASSLVPRGGGPQDTQYF
TRBJ2-2 | . | TRBV5-1 | TGCGCCAGCAGCTTGTACTTGGACACAGGACAGCCCGGGGAGCTGTTTTTT | CASSLYLDTGQPGELFF
TRBJ1-3 | TRBD1 | TRBV27 | TGTGCCAGCAGTTTATCTACCGGGACAGCCTCTGGAAACACCATATATTTT | CASSLSTGTASGNTIYF
TRBJ2-1 | . | TRBV9 | TGTGCCAGCAGCTCCGGGACAACTTTCTACAATGAGCAGTTCTTC | CASSSGTTFYNEQFF
TRBJ1-1 | . | TRBV5-8 | TGTGCCAGCAGCCTCACAGTTACAGTGAACACTGAAGCTTTCTTT | CASSLTVTVNTEAFF
TRBJ2-5 | TRBD1 | TRBV5-1 | TGCGCCAGCAGCTTGGGGATTTATGACAGGGCACAAGAGACCCAGTACTTC | CASSLGIYDRAQETQYF
TRBJ2-6 | TRBD1 | TRBV5-1 | TGCGCCAGCAGCTTGGGTGGGACAGGGTTCTCTGGGGCCAACGTCCTGACTTTC | CASSLGGTGFSGANVLTF
TRBJ2-5 | TRBD2 | TRBV7-2 | TGTGCCAGCAGCCCCCTAGCGGCGGGAGGTGAGACCCAGTACTTC | CASSPLAAGGETQYF
TRBJ1-5 | . | TRBV28 | TGTGCCAGCAGTTCCCTTAATAGCAATCAGCCCCAGCATTTT | CASSSLNSNQPQHF
TRBJ2-6 | . | TRBV18 | TGTGCCAGCTCACCTCCAGGGTCCCTCAGCTCTGGGGCCAACGTCCTGACTTTC | CASSPPGSLSSGANVLTF
TRBJ2-2 | TRBD1 | TRBV19 | TGTGCCAGTAGTTCCGGGACAGCGAACACCGGGGAGCTGTTTTTT | CASSSGTANTGELFF
TRBJ2-5 | . | TRBV2 | TGTGCCAGCAGTGATTGGCGTATACGGGGGACCCAGTACTTC | CASSDWRIRGTQYF